This entry features one T cell receptor (beta chain) sequence. Its antigen remains unidentified. This entry comes from a study of T cell responses to AZD1222 COVID-19 vaccine. Study conclusions and caveats: Along spike, vaccine-associated CD4 TCRs were found throughout, with dominance at 160-218 and 743-854.

Generated by immunoSEQ multiplex PCR, the TCRdb table keeps only in-frame clones and is missing some. The profile covers around 180,000 clones, with around nine tenths appearing a single time and about 3% taken by the ten largest. The CDR3 is 12 amino acids. CDR1 and CDR2 (germline): MNHEY, SVGAGI. Trimming left V 2 bases short and J 11 bases short, with 7 bases between. This clonotype was obtained from an adult in good health. The sequencing here drew on peripheral blood, taken on day 0 of AZD1222 vaccination. This chain connects TRBV6-5 to TRBJ1-6; weak D call: TRBD1 (6 bases). CDR3 region: CASSYEGAPLHF. The CDR3 nucleotides are TGTGCCAGCAGTTACGAGGGGGCACCCCTCCACTTT.